These 9 T cell receptor beta chains originate from one sample sequenced in a study of Ad26.COV2.S vaccination and SARS-CoV-2 variants. Documented treatment: some 20 received Ad26.COV2.S at low or high dose, single or two shots; 5 received placebo; per-sample allocation not given. Specimens were obtained on day 63 following the first vaccine or placebo injection. Clones were sequenced by immunoSEQ multiplex PCR, and TCRdb holds only the in-frame ones, with some missing. This sample has some 250,000 clones, with around 87% found just once. This sample comprised peripheral blood, obtained in a trial of Ad26.COV2.S vaccine versus placebo. The receptors were sampled from a person aged 18-65 years who received the Ad26.COV2.S COVID-19 vaccine or a placebo.

This chain joins TRBV28 and TRBJ1-5; D remains ambiguous. V lost 5 bases, J lost 3 bases, and 29 bases lay in between. Germline V gives CDR1 MDHEN, CDR2 SYDVKM. CDR3 length equals 20 residues. The CDR3 here is CASSPPPTLEVRRINQPQHF. For the CDR3, the DNA is TGTGCCAGCAGTCCCCCTCCTACTTTGGAGGTCCGACGGATCAATCAGCCCCAGCATTTT.

This sequence joins TRBV5-1 and TRBJ2-7; D not certain. Germline V gene lookup returns CDR1 SGHRS and CDR2 YFSETQ. V was cut by 4 bases and J by 5 bases, with 10 bases left in between. This CDR3 comprises 12 residues. The CDR3 sequence: CASSLSVHEQYF. CDR3 sequence (DNA): TGCGCCAGCAGCCTGAGCGTCCACGAGCAGTACTTC. The full variable domain, in which reference TRBV5-1 and TRBJ2-7 provide the parts outside the CDR3, is KAGVTQTPRYLIKTRGQQVTLSCSPISGHRSVSWYQQTPGQGLQFLFEYFSETQRNKGNFPGRFSGRQFSNSRSEMNVSTLELGDSALYLCASSLSVHEQYFGPGTRLTVT.

This chain links TRBV30 with TRBJ1-2; D gene ambiguous. The CDR3 contains 14 residues. The ends were cut back, 0 bases at V and 8 bases at J, with 16 bases in the middle. The germline V gene encodes CDR1 GTSNPN and CDR2 SVGIG (reference sequence). The CDR3 coding sequence is TGTGCCTGGAGTGTAGGAAGGCAGGAGAACGGCTACACCTTC. Protein: CAWSVGRQENGYTF. Supplemented by reference TRBV30 and TRBJ1-2, the full variable domain reads SQTIHQWPATLVQPVGSPLSLECTVEGTSNPNLYWYRQAAGRGLQLLFYSVGIGQISSEVPQNLSASRPQDRQFILSSKKLLLSDSGFYLCAWSVGRQENGYTFGSGTRLTVV.

In regard to this clone: Other DNA sequences in the sample encode the same CDR3. The chain uses TRBV7-2 and TRBJ2-5; D not certain. The length of the CDR3 is 12 residues. V was cut by 1 base and J by 5 bases, with 5 bases left in between. Germline CDR1 reads SGHTA; CDR2 reads FQGNSA. DNA of the CDR3: TGTGCCAGCAGCTTAGGGCGGGAGACCCAGTACTTC. This gives the protein CASSLGRETQYF.

The chain couples TRBV9 to TRBJ2-7, with D perhaps TRBD1 or TRBD2 (5 bases each). The length of the CDR3 is 15 residues. Trimming stripped 1 base from V and 5 bases from J, with 16 bases between. Germline CDR1 and CDR2: SGDLS and YYNGEE. The CDR3 sequence: CASSVTGATLDEQYF. In nucleotides, the CDR3 is TGTGCCAGCAGCGTAACCGGGGCGACCCTGGACGAGCAGTACTTC.

The chain has TRBV7-6 and TRBJ1-1; TRBD1 matches at 10 bases. Germline CDR1 and CDR2: SGHVS and FNYEAQ. The V and J ends lost 2 bases and 0 bases, in that order; junction bases with no gene match: 12. The CDR3 length is 19 residues. The CDR3 DNA follows: TGTGCCAGCAGCTTATGCGGGCCGGGACAGGGGATTATGAACACTGAAGCTTTCTTT. As protein: CASSLCGPGQGIMNTEAFF.

This clone was seen a few times. This rearrangement joins TRBV6-1 to TRBJ2-5, with 7 bases identical to TRBD2. Trimming took 3 bases from V and 2 from J; bases not matched to a gene: 12. The CDR3 runs to 17 residues. Germline lookup yields CDR1 MNHNS and CDR2 SASEGT. The CDR3 sequence is CASSDELGGAGQETQYF. Written as DNA, the CDR3 is TGTGCCAGCAGTGATGAGTTAGGAGGAGCGGGGCAAGAGACCCAGTACTTC.

This chain uses TRBV7-2 with TRBJ1-5, with 7 bases that match TRBD1. Germline loops: CDR1 SGHTA, CDR2 FQGNSA. The CDR3 sequence is 15 residues long. Trimming at V came to 1 base and at J to 4 bases, leaving 4 bases not matched to a gene. The CDR3, as DNA: TGTGCCAGCAGCTTAGAGGGCAGGGGGAATCAGCCCCAGCATTTT. Residues: CASSLEGRGNQPQHF.

This rearrangement joins TRBV5-1 to TRBJ2-1; 7 nucleotides agree with TRBD2. Unmatched junction bases numbered 1, after V lost 6 bases and J lost 7 bases. Germline lookup yields CDR1 SGHRS and CDR2 YFSETQ. The CDR3 runs 11 residues. The CDR3 DNA is TGCGCCAGCACCGGGGGGAATGAGCAGTTCTTC. It translates to CASTGGNEQFF.